One sample yielded the 12 T cell receptor beta chains listed below, sequenced in a study of vaccination effects on CD4 cells after COVID-19. For these receptors, no antigen is known. Sequencing was preceded by expansion of antigen-specific CD4+ T cells with viral peptide pools in the ViraFEST assay. Researchers isolated CD4+ T cells once around 11 days of culture had elapsed. BNT162b2 vaccine or mRNA-1273 vaccine was given to participants in two doses. The assay was immunoSEQ multiplex PCR, and TCRdb's table has in-frame clones only and misses some. The profile shows almost 15,000 clones, 75% of them singletons. The starting material was CD4+ T cells from PBMCs cultured with HCoV-NL63 spike peptides, obtained after COVID-19 vaccination. The receptors stem from a human donor who received a COVID-19 vaccine.

The rearrangement joins TRBV6-1 to TRBJ2-3; a possible D gene is TRBD2 (7 bases). Germline V gene data show CDR1 as MNHNS and CDR2 as SASEGT. Trimming took 2 bases from V and 4 from J, leaving 16 bases between them. The CDR3 runs to 16 residues. The CDR3 DNA reads TGTGCCAGCAGTGAATTCGGGGGGCTAGGTTCAGATACGCAGTATTTT. It is translated as CASSEFGGLGSDTQYF.

This chain connects TRBV14 to TRBJ2-2; no clear D. Per the germline V gene, CDR1 is SGHDN and CDR2 is FVKESK. This CDR3 has 12 amino acids. With 4 bases removed from V and 7 bases from J, the gap between germline ends came to 7 bases. The CDR3 region is CASSRNVGELFF. The CDR3, as DNA: TGTGCCAGCAGCCGGAACGTCGGGGAGCTGTTTTTT.

The rearrangement joins TRBV19 to TRBJ2-1; 7 positions match TRBD2. The CDR3 is 16 residues long. Germline loops: CDR1 LNHDA, CDR2 SQIVND (reference sequence). With V trimmed by 4 bases and J by 0 bases, 6 bases remained unmatched. The CDR3 DNA follows: TGTGCCAGTAGTAGCGGGAGCCCCTTCTCCTACAATGAGCAGTTCTTC. This codes for CASSSGSPFSYNEQFF.

This chain uses TRBV29-1 with TRBJ2-1; D gene unclear. The CDR3 totals 12 residues. Trimming left V 4 bases short and J 2 bases short, with 6 bases between. Germline V gene lookup returns CDR1 SQVTM and CDR2 ANQGSEA. CDR3 DNA: TGCAGCGTTGTTGTCACCTACAATGAGCAGTTCTTC. Its translation is CSVVVTYNEQFF.

The chain couples TRBV5-4 to TRBJ2-3; 9 nucleotides line up with TRBD2. This CDR3 has 15 amino acids. The V segment lost 5 bases and the J segment 5 bases; nucleotides outside the gene matches: 9. CDR1 SGHNT and CDR2 YYREEE come from the germline V gene (reference sequence). The DNA for the CDR3 is TGTGCCAGCAGTACGCGGGAGGGCTTGGGAGATACGCAGTATTTT. It is translated as CASSTREGLGDTQYF.

The V and J genes are TRBV19 and TRBJ2-2, with TRBD2 identical over 9 bases. The length of the CDR3 is 15 residues. The J segment lost 5 bases and the V segment lost 6 bases, leaving 7 bases of the junction unmatched. Germline V gene sequence: CDR1 LNHDA, CDR2 SQIVND (reference sequence). As DNA, the CDR3 is TGTGCCAGTAGAGCGGCGGGGGGGAGTACCGGGGAGCTGTTTTTT. Translating gives CASRAAGGSTGELFF.

The chain combines TRBV19 with TRBJ2-1; 10 bases align to TRBD2. The CDR3 is made up of 17 amino acids. The V and J ends lost 7 bases and 4 bases, in that order; junction bases with no gene match: 13. The germline V gene has CDR1 LNHDA and CDR2 SQIVND (reference sequence). The chain's CDR3 is CASNKREGLGTYNEQFF. DNA of the CDR3: TGTGCCAGTAACAAGCGGGAGGGCCTTGGTACGTACAATGAGCAGTTCTTC.

The V gene is TRBV3-1 (or the pseudogene TRBV3-2), the J gene TRBJ1-2; TRBD1 might be the D (5 bases). The ends were cut back, 3 bases at V and 7 bases at J, with 6 bases in the middle. Looked up from germline, CDR1 is LGHDT and CDR2 is YNNKEL (reference sequence). CDR3 length: 11 amino acids. The CDR3 DNA is TGTGCCAGCAGCCACCAGGGTGGCTACACCTTC. It translates to CASSHQGGYTF.

V is TRBV19 and J is TRBJ2-4; D is ambiguous. Per germline, CDR1 LNHDA and CDR2 SQIVND (reference sequence). Trimming cost V 9 bases and J 2 bases, with 11 bases left between them. The CDR3 is made up of 13 amino acids. CDR3 protein: CASALTPKNIQYF. In DNA, the CDR3 is TGTGCCAGCGCCTTAACGCCCAAAAACATTCAGTACTTC.

The rearrangement joins TRBV15 to TRBJ1-4, with D unclear. The CDR3 is 16 residues long. From germline, CDR1 is LNHNV and CDR2 YYDKDF (reference sequence). V shed 6 bases and J shed 6 bases, with 20 bases lying between them. The CDR3 sequence is CATSYHRAGEDEKLFF. CDR3 in DNA: TGTGCCACCAGTTACCACCGGGCCGGAGAGGATGAAAAACTGTTTTTT.

The chain joins TRBV18 to TRBJ1-4; D might be TRBD1 (6 bases). The CDR3 totals 15 residues. Germline V gene data show CDR1 as KGHSH and CDR2 as LQKENI. V shed 4 bases and J shed 4 bases, with 13 bases lying between them. The DNA of the CDR3 is TGTGCCAGCTCACTGCAGGGGCCTGGTAATGAAAAACTGTTTTTT. This gives the protein CASSLQGPGNEKLFF.

The chain uses TRBV18 and TRBJ1-1, with TRBD1 matching 9 bases. The junction had 3 bases not matched to a gene; V was cut back by 3 bases and J by 1 base. The CDR3 consists of 15 residues. Germline assignment: CDR1 KGHSH and CDR2 LQKENI. The CDR3 loop is CASSPPQGANTEAFF. CDR3 DNA: TGTGCCAGCTCACCGCCACAGGGGGCGAACACTGAAGCTTTCTTT.